This TCR beta chain was captured in a study of CD8+ T cells in alopecia areata. Extraction of RNA preceded its reverse transcription into cDNA, which served as the sequencing template. Assay: immunoSEQ multiplex PCR; the TCRdb copy retains only in-frame clones and omits some. Listed for the sample are about 270,000 clones, none seen a single time. A few counts support this clone. Germline and genes here are mouse. Cells that came from pooled cutaneous lymph nodes were sorted using CD4, CD8alpha, NKG2D, NKG2ACE and other markers. Specimen: CD4+ T cells sorted from a lymph node. The origin of this receptor is a C3H/HeJ mouse with alopecia areata. This mouse strain has H2-k as its MHC haplotype.

The part of the CDR3 DNA that was read is TGTGCCAGCAGTAACAGGGGACCCCAAGAC. Its protein is CASSNRGPQD. The CDR3 in its entirety is CASSNRGPQDTQYF. The rearrangement uses TRBV14 and TRBJ2-5, with 7 bases matching TRBD1. The read stops 4 residues short of the end of the CDR3; the missing end is completed from the germline J gene. V lost 4 bases to trimming and J lost 2 bases; unmatched junction nucleotides: 4. The CDR3 sequence is 14 residues long. Per germline, CDR1 SGHDT and CDR2 FRDEAV.